This T cell receptor (beta chain) was profiled in a study of lymphopenia after photon versus proton radiotherapy. In its sample, this clone was seen once. The antigen remains undetermined. Sequenced by immunoSEQ multiplex PCR; TCRdb stores in-frame clones only, minus some. The repertoire holds tens of thousands of clones, with roughly 93% as singletons. Whole-study findings and limits: Post-nadir TCR diversity decline inversely tracked overall survival among those who died. Relative stability marked proton patients; photon patients lost diversity and naive cells. After lymphocyte nadir, photon-treated repertoires showed oligoclonal expansion, especially CD8+ Temra. Survival link was tested only in deceased patients; proton benefit remains a possibility.

The clonotype originates from a woman in her 70s with pancreatic cancer. This specimen was peripheral blood, taken from a patient treated with photon-based radiotherapy.

The CDR3 region has the DNA TGTGCCAGCTCACCAAAGACAGGGTCTGCTTCACCCCTCCACTTT. Protein: CASSPKTGSASPLHF. The chain combines TRBV18 with TRBJ1-6, with 7 bases matching TRBD1. V dropped 2 bases and J dropped 9; count of bases not matched to a gene: 7. Germline V gene lookup returns CDR1 KGHSH and CDR2 LQKENI. The CDR3 length is 15 residues. The variable domain in full, completed from reference TRBV18 and TRBJ1-6, reads NAGVMQNPRHLVRRRGQEARLRCSPMKGHSHVYWYRQLPEEGLKFMVYLQKENIIDESGMPKERFSAEFPKEGPSILRIQQVVRGDSAAYFCASSPKTGSASPLHFGNGTRLTVT.